This passage covers 20 T cell receptor beta chains from one sample sequenced in a study of blood T cell repertoires in COVID-19. Sequencing used immunoSEQ multiplex PCR; TCRdb keeps in-frame clones, though not all of them. Of hundreds of thousands of clones in the sample, 88% are singletons; the top ten hold 0.9% to 1%. Sequenced input: peripheral blood. The receptors here all came from a woman in her thirties or forties who had recovered from COVID-19.

There are a few counts of this clone. The gene calls are TRBV11-2 and TRBJ2-2; perhaps TRBD2 as D (5 bases). Germline CDR1 reads SGHAT; CDR2 reads FQNNGV. The length of the CDR3 is 13 residues. Trimming removed 5 bases from V and 4 bases from J, with 8 bases in between. The CDR3 here is CASSPLATGELFF. The CDR3 bases are TGTGCCAGCAGCCCTCTAGCCACCGGGGAGCTGTTTTTT.

The J gene is TRBJ1-5, the V gene TRBV27; a weak D match, TRBD1 (6 bases). This CDR3 is 16 amino acids long. Between the trimmed V and J ends, which lost 6 bases and 0 bases, there was a span of 15 bases. CDR1 is MNHEY, CDR2 SMNVEV, per germline (reference sequence). For the CDR3, the DNA is TGTGCCAGCAGACCCAAGGGGGGGTATAGCAATCAGCCCCAGCATTTT. It translates to CASRPKGGYSNQPQHF.

The V and J genes are TRBV7-9 and TRBJ2-2, with 9 bases identical to TRBD2. Per germline, CDR1 SEHNR and CDR2 FQNEAQ (reference sequence). V shed 0 bases, J shed 7 bases, and the junction held 6 bases outside the gene matches. CDR3 length: 16 amino acids. The CDR3 DNA reads as TGTGCCAGCAGCTTAGCGATAGCGGGAGAAGGCGGGGAGCTGTTTTTT. Translated: CASSLAIAGEGGELFF.

This chain joins TRBV13 and TRBJ2-2; D possibly corresponds to TRBD2 (5 bases). The germline V gene encodes CDR1 PRHDT and CDR2 FYEKMQ (reference sequence). CDR3 length: 12 amino acids. The ends were cut back, 8 bases at V and 4 bases at J, with 8 bases in the middle. DNA of the CDR3: TGTGCCAGCCAGCGGAGCACCGGGGAGCTGTTTTTT. Translated, it gives CASQRSTGELFF.

The J gene is TRBJ2-7, the V gene TRBV7-8; 8 bases align to TRBD1. J gave up 5 bases and V 1 base, and 7 bases lay outside the gene matches. Per germline, CDR1 SGHVS and CDR2 FQNEAQ. This CDR3 is 15 amino acids long. The DNA for the CDR3 is TGTGCCAGCAGCTTAGTGGGACAGGTGTTTAACGAGCAGTACGTC. Its protein product is CASSLVGQVFNEQYV.

The genes are TRBV20-1 and TRBJ1-1, with TRBD1 matching over 10 bases. The CDR3 extends over 11 amino acids. The germline CDR1 and CDR2 sequences are DFQATT and SNEGSKA (reference sequence). V shed 6 bases and J 9 bases; nucleotides not matched to a gene: 4. CDR3 in amino acids: CSAPTGGKAFF. The CDR3, as DNA: TGCAGTGCCCCGACAGGGGGCAAAGCTTTCTTT.

V usage is TRBV5-1 and J usage is TRBJ1-4; D possibly corresponds to TRBD1 (6 bases). The germline V gene has CDR1 SGHRS and CDR2 YFSETQ. CDR3 length: 20 amino acids. Trimming took 6 bases from V and 4 from J, leaving 31 bases between them. The CDR3 DNA sequence: TGCGCCAGCACCCCGGGTGTGGGGGGGCCCCGCGCCCCCCTTAATGAAAAACTGTTTTTT. As protein: CASTPGVGGPRAPLNEKLFF.

V usage is TRBV11-2 and J usage is TRBJ2-1, with 7 bases matching TRBD2. CDR1 is SGHAT and CDR2 is FQNNGV in the germline V gene. The CDR3 extends over 16 amino acids. The junction had 10 bases not matched to a gene; V was cut back by 4 bases and J by 4 bases. The CDR3 bases are TGTGCCAGCAGCTCCCAGGCGGGAGCGGGATACAATGAGCAGTTCTTC. Encoded protein: CASSSQAGAGYNEQFF.

The CDR3 loop is CASSPGTSWETQYF. The CDR3 DNA reads as TGTGCCAGCAGCCCGGGGACTAGCTGGGAGACCCAGTACTTC. The genes are TRBV9 and TRBJ2-5; 9 nucleotides match TRBD2. The CDR3 spans 14 residues. The ends lost 4 bases at V and 5 bases at J; junction bases unmatched: 6. CDR1 is SGDLS and CDR2 is YYNGEE in the germline V gene.

This chain uses TRBV7-2 with TRBJ2-2; possible D gene TRBD2, 6 bases. Trimming took off 10 bases at V and 5 bases at J, with 11 bases between the two ends. CDR1 is SGHTA, CDR2 FQGNSA, per germline. The CDR3 extends over 12 amino acids. The CDR3 sequence is CANGRGTGELFF. The CDR3 DNA reads TGTGCCAACGGGCGGGGAACCGGGGAGCTGTTTTTT. Looking up the rest from reference TRBV7-2 and TRBJ2-2 gives the full variable domain: GAGVSQSPSNKVTEKGKDVELRCDPISGHTALYWYRQSLGQGLEFLIYFQGNSAPDKSGLPSDRFSAERTGGSVSTLTIQRTQQEDSAVYLCANGRGTGELFFGEGSRLTVL.

This clone was seen a single time. CDR3: CAWSLDHGAGELFF. CDR3 sequence (DNA): TGTGCCTGGAGTTTGGACCACGGGGCCGGGGAGCTGTTTTTT. The chain couples TRBV30 to TRBJ2-2; D might be TRBD2 (5 bases). V was pared by 2 bases and J by 6 bases, with 13 bases between. Germline assignment: CDR1 GTSNPN and CDR2 SVGIG (reference sequence). The CDR3 runs to 14 residues. Together with reference TRBV30 and TRBJ2-2, the CDR3 gives the full variable domain: SQTIHQWPATLVQPVGSPLSLECTVEGTSNPNLYWYRQAAGRGLQLLFYSVGIGQISSEVPQNLSASRPQDRQFILSSKKLLLSDSGFYLCAWSLDHGAGELFFGEGSRLTVL.

The rearrangement joins TRBV24-1 to TRBJ2-5, with TRBD1 as a possible D gene (6 bases). The V end lost 4 bases, the J end lost 7 bases, and 15 bases lay between the germline ends. Per germline, CDR1 KGHDR and CDR2 SFDVKD. The CDR3 is made up of 14 amino acids. The CDR3: CATSDPSTGGTQYF. In DNA, the CDR3 is TGTGCCACCAGTGACCCCTCGACAGGAGGGACCCAGTACTTC.

The V gene is TRBV14, the J gene TRBJ2-5; D remains ambiguous. CDR1 SGHDN and CDR2 FVKESK come from the germline V gene. Trimming stripped 0 bases from V and 1 base from J, with 6 bases between. There are 14 residues in the CDR3. The CDR3 sequence is CASSQDEAQETQYF. In DNA, the CDR3 is TGTGCCAGCAGCCAAGACGAGGCCCAAGAGACCCAGTACTTC.

The J gene is TRBJ2-2, the V gene TRBV15, with a possible D match to TRBD1 (5 bases). Trimming removed 7 bases from V and 2 bases from J, with 14 bases in between. Per germline, CDR1 LNHNV and CDR2 YYDKDF (reference sequence). CDR3 size: 15 residues. CDR3 sequence: CATTEPDTNTGELFF. CDR3 nucleotide sequence: TGTGCCACCACCGAACCGGACACAAACACCGGGGAGCTGTTTTTT. The full variable domain, in which reference TRBV15 and TRBJ2-2 provide the parts outside the CDR3, is DAMVIQNPRYQVTQFGKPVTLSCSQTLNHNVMYWYQQKSSQAPKLLFHYYDKDFNNEADTPDNFQSRRPNTSFCFLDIRSPGLGDTAMYLCATTEPDTNTGELFFGEGSRLTVL.

The genes are TRBV5-5 and TRBJ2-7; possibly TRBD2 for D (5 bases). The CDR3 consists of 11 residues. CDR1 SGHKS and CDR2 YYEKEE come from the germline V gene (reference sequence). The germline V and J ends were trimmed by 3 bases and 5 bases, with 6 bases remaining between them. CDR3 nucleotide sequence: TGTGCCAGCAGCTCCGGGAACGAGCAGTACTTC. Amino acids: CASSSGNEQYF. The complete variable domain, with remaining parts taken from reference TRBV5-5 and TRBJ2-7, reads DAGVTQSPTHLIKTRGQQVTLRCSPISGHKSVSWYQQVLGQGPQFIFQYYEKEERGRGNFPDRFSARQFPNYSSELNVNALLLGDSALYLCASSSGNEQYFGPGTRLTVT.

This sequence joins TRBV7-3 and TRBJ2-1; no firm D call. The V end lost 8 bases, the J end lost 5 bases, and 13 bases lay between the germline ends. This CDR3 comprises 13 residues. Germline-derived CDR1 and CDR2 are SGHTA and FQGTGA. Here the CDR3 reads CASGDQPNNEQFF. The CDR3 nucleotides are TGTGCCAGCGGAGACCAACCCAACAATGAGCAGTTCTTC.

The rearrangement links TRBV6-5 to TRBJ1-6; no clear D. Germline-derived CDR1 and CDR2 are MNHEY and SVGAGI. CDR3 length: 13 amino acids. The V and J ends lost 6 bases and 13 bases respectively, with 16 bases between them. The CDR3 sequence: CASSPREASPLHF. CDR3 nucleotide sequence: TGTGCCAGCAGCCCCCGGGAAGCCAGCCCCCTCCACTTT.

V is TRBV20-1 and J is TRBJ1-2; TRBD1 is a possible D gene (5 bases). The CDR3 length is 12 residues. Germline loops: CDR1 DFQATT, CDR2 SNEGSKA (reference sequence). Trimming removed 3 bases from V and 7 bases from J, with 12 bases in between. As DNA, the CDR3 is TGCAGTGCTAGTGCCACGGGGGTTGGCTACACCTTC. Its protein product is CSASATGVGYTF.

This clone appeared a few times. The sample contains more than one DNA sequence encoding this CDR3. The genes are TRBV6-4 and TRBJ2-1, with D maybe TRBD2 (7 bases). The CDR3 is 15 residues long. Germline V gene sequence: CDR1 MRHNA, CDR2 SNTAGT. Trimming removed 0 bases from V and 5 bases from J, with 11 bases in between. The CDR3, as DNA: TGTGCCAGCAGTGACTCGGCGGGGGCAAACAATGAGCAGTTCTTC. Encoded protein: CASSDSAGANNEQFF.

This clone showed up just a few times. The chain links TRBV27 to TRBJ2-5; 8 bases map to TRBD2. Germline-derived CDR1 and CDR2 are MNHEY and SMNVEV (reference sequence). The CDR3 loop spans 15 amino acids. Trimming removed 6 bases from V and 2 bases from J; junction bases left unmatched: 8. CDR3 loop: CASSPGLVGQETQYF. As DNA, the CDR3 is TGTGCCAGCAGCCCGGGACTAGTGGGGCAAGAGACCCAGTACTTC.